This T cell receptor beta chain was identified in a study of T cell repertoires in cytomegalovirus infection. Study in general: Well-studied HLA-B-restricted epitopes and recently identified HLA-C-restricted epitopes of CMV were both used in the study. Indications came from public TCR beta signatures; they pointed to CMV infection and to a matching HLA type. Study-level points and caveats: In two of eight donors, the top clonotype was HLA-C-restricted CMV-specific. People with CMV and the relevant HLA were identified by cumulative public TCR beta family frequency.

A word on this clonotype: Its specificity is unknown.

V lost 4 bases to trimming and J lost 4 bases; unmatched junction nucleotides: 7. This CDR3 spans 16 amino acids. Germline CDR1 and CDR2: PRHDT and FYEKMQ (reference sequence). TCRdb called the reads again in MiXCR, with one record for every CDR3 protein. The sample holds about a million distinct CDR3 sequences, around 29% seen once. The chain recombines TRBV13 with TRBJ2-3; 11 nucleotides agree with TRBD1. The clonotype was recovered from a human donor in good health (CMV status not recorded). Some clones in this sample may be carry-over from other donors' samples. The input for sequencing was cultured CD8+ T cells from PBMCs, taken from culture after CMV antigen stimulation. For the CDR3, the DNA is TGTGCCAGCAGCTCTCGGGACAGGGGGGTAGCAGATACGCAGTATTTT. Translating gives CASSSRDRGVADTQYF.